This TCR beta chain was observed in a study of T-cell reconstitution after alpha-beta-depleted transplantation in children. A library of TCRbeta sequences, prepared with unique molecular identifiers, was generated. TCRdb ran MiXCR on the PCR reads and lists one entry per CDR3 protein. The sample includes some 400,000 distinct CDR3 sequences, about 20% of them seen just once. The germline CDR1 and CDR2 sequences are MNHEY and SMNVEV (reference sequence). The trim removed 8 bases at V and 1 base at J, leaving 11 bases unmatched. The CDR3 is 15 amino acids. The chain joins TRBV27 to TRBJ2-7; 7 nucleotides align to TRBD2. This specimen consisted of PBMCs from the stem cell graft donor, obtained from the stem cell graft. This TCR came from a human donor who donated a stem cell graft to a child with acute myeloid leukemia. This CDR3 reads CASGRKAGPSYEQYF. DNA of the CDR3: TGTGCCAGCGGCCGAAAAGCGGGACCTTCCTACGAGCAGTACTTC.